One sample yielded the 27 T cell receptor beta chains listed below, sequenced in a study of CXCR3-negative and CXCR3-positive naive CD8 T cells (dated by TCRdb to between 2019 and 2020). The reads were generated on a NextSeq 550. The Human TCR Profiling Kit (MiLaboratory) was used to prepare UMI-labeled 5' RACE TRB cDNA libraries. The reads, reprocessed by TCRdb, yield one row per CDR3 protein sequence and no DNA. The sample's table covers tens of thousands of distinct CDR3 sequences. Of the sample, around 0.45% falls within the top ten clones. The sequenced material came from naive CXCR3- CD8+ T cells from blood. The cell subset or site label corresponds to: CD45RO-CCR7+CD27+CD95- naive CD8+ T cells lacking CXCR3 (TNR3-). These receptors originate from a human donor in good health. Some clones in this sample may be carry-over from other donors' samples.

The chain couples TRBV4-2 to TRBJ1-2; TCRdb gives TRBD1 as the D gene, but with no DNA this cannot be confirmed. Germline-derived CDR1 and CDR2 are LGHNA and YNFKEQ. The CDR3 has 14 residues. CDR3 sequence reads: CASSQAHTNGPVTF.

The CDR3 loop reads CASSRTVNQPQHF. The chain joins TRBV7-9 to TRBJ1-5; TCRdb's D gene call, TRBD1, goes unchecked for lack of DNA. Germline CDR1 SEHNR, CDR2 FQNEAQ (reference sequence). The CDR3 loop spans 13 amino acids.

The chain combines TRBV7-9 with TRBJ2-4; TCRdb's D gene call, TRBD1, goes unchecked for lack of DNA. Looked up from germline, CDR1 is SEHNR and CDR2 is FQNEAQ (reference sequence). This CDR3 is built from 13 residues. CDR3 protein: CASSTGQENIQYF.

The chain joins TRBV4-3 to TRBJ2-7; lacking DNA, the TRBD2 call made by TCRdb goes unchecked. The CDR3 totals 16 residues. Germline assignment: CDR1 LGHNA and CDR2 YSLEER. CDR3 sequence reads: CASSQGSSGASYEQYF.

The chain is built from TRBV29-1 and TRBJ1-1. This CDR3 contains 11 residues. Germline V gene sequence: CDR1 SQVTM, CDR2 ANQGSEA. CDR3 loop: CSAAENTEAFF.

The chain joins TRBV21-1 to TRBJ2-1; TCRdb's assignment of TRBD1 cannot be checked, as there is no DNA. TRBV21-1 has pseudogene status. This CDR3 is 15 amino acids long. The CDR3 sequence is CASSPLRKGAHEQFF.

CDR3 loop: CSVEEGAGEVYGYTF. The V call is TRBV29-1, the J call TRBJ1-2; TCRdb calls TRBD1, which cannot be checked without DNA. Germline CDR1 is SQVTM and CDR2 is ANQGSEA. The CDR3 contains 15 residues.

The gene calls are TRBV7-3 and TRBJ2-5; TCRdb calls TRBD2, which cannot be checked without DNA. CDR1 and CDR2 (germline): SGHTA, FQGTGA. The CDR3 runs to 16 residues. CDR3 sequence reads: CASSSGAGLSEETQYF.

The chain carries TRBV20-1 and TRBJ2-7; TCRdb gives TRBD1 as the D gene, but with no DNA this cannot be confirmed. The CDR3 has 17 amino acids. Germline-derived CDR1 and CDR2 are DFQATT and SNEGSKA (reference sequence). This CDR3 reads CSARGTGGAHPTYEQYF.

V and J are TRBV12-3 or TRBV12-4 and TRBJ2-5; TCRdb lists TRBD2, though no DNA is available to test this call. This CDR3 region has 13 residues. CDR3 sequence reads: CASSSTSEETQYF.

The chain is built from TRBV7-3 and TRBJ2-3; the TRBD1 assignment by TCRdb is unverifiable without DNA. The CDR3 sequence is 17 residues long. Germline V gene sequence: CDR1 SGHTA, CDR2 FQGTGA. The CDR3 here is CASTPGQVPNITDTQYF.

The chain links TRBV3-2 to TRBJ2-1; the TCRdb D gene call, TRBD1, has no DNA to confirm it. TRBV3-2 is flagged as a pseudogene. The CDR3 is 16 residues long. The CDR3 protein is CASSHLQDTNYNEQFF.

The J gene is TRBJ1-2, the V gene TRBV6-2 or TRBV6-3; TCRdb proposes TRBD1, but this gene call is untestable without DNA. The V gene's germline CDR1 is MNHEY and CDR2 SVGEGT. The CDR3 totals 14 residues. CDR3 region: CASSPGSPLYGYTF.

V gene TRBV7-9 combines with J gene TRBJ1-5; with no DNA, the TCRdb D assignment of TRBD1 cannot be verified. CDR1 and CDR2 from the germline V gene are SEHNR and FQNEAQ (reference sequence). CDR3 length equals 14 residues. This chain's CDR3 is CASSRSGGDQPQHF.

This sequence joins TRBV20-1 and TRBJ2-7; TCRdb proposes TRBD1, but this gene call is untestable without DNA. Germline loops: CDR1 DFQATT, CDR2 SNEGSKA (reference sequence). The CDR3 sequence is 13 residues long. CDR3: CSARGQEAYEQYF.

This sequence joins TRBV4-2 and TRBJ2-1; TCRdb returns TRBD1, unconfirmable since there is no DNA. Germline V CDR1 and CDR2: LGHNA, YNFKEQ. The CDR3 contains 16 residues. The CDR3 protein is CASSRGTDRGSFEQFF.

The chain links TRBV13 to TRBJ2-7; TCRdb's D gene call, TRBD1, goes unchecked for lack of DNA. Germline V gene sequence: CDR1 PRHDT, CDR2 FYEKMQ (reference sequence). CDR3 size: 14 residues. CDR3 sequence reads: CASSTRRVLYEQYF.

The CDR3: CASSLLAGGPWEQYF. The V call is TRBV28, the J call TRBJ2-7; TCRdb's D call, TRBD2, is unchecked because there is no DNA. The CDR3 has 15 amino acids. Germline assignment: CDR1 MDHEN and CDR2 SYDVKM.

This rearrangement joins TRBV29-1 to TRBJ2-1; TCRdb indicates TRBD1, and absent DNA this call remains unverified. The CDR3 has 16 residues. Germline V gene data show CDR1 as SQVTM and CDR2 as ANQGSEA. CDR3: CSVESLPGQGDSEQFF.

The chain recombines TRBV7-8 with TRBJ2-4; the D gene TCRdb calls, TRBD2, cannot be checked with no DNA. The germline gives CDR1 SGHVS, CDR2 FQNEAQ. The CDR3 sequence is 17 residues long. CDR3 residues: CASSLRTSGLAKNIQYF.

This rearrangement joins TRBV2 to TRBJ2-3; there is no DNA to check the TCRdb D call of TRBD2. Per germline, CDR1 SNHLY and CDR2 FYNNEI. This CDR3 has 15 amino acids. CDR3: CASSEASGIGDTQYF. Combining the CDR3 with reference TRBV2 and TRBJ2-3 gives the whole variable domain EPEVTQTPSHQVTQMGQEVILRCVPISNHLYFYWYRQILGQKVEFLVSFYNNEISEKSEIFDDQFSVERPDGSNFTLKIRSTKLEDSAMYFCASSEASGIGDTQYFGPGTRLTVL.

The rearrangement joins TRBV12-3 or TRBV12-4 to TRBJ2-2; TCRdb outputs TRBD2, but without DNA this stays unchecked. This CDR3 is 18 amino acids long. This CDR3 reads CASHIPGLAGGRDGELFF.

The chain couples TRBV28 to TRBJ2-7. CDR3 size: 11 residues. Germline V lookup: CDR1 MDHEN, CDR2 SYDVKM. The chain's CDR3 is CASSTTYEQYF.

The J gene is TRBJ1-2, the V gene TRBV12-3 or TRBV12-4; no DNA is available, so the TRBD1 call from TCRdb remains unchecked. CDR3 length equals 16 residues. The CDR3 is CASSLAAGPPNYGYTF.

The chain recombines TRBV15 with TRBJ1-2. In germline, CDR1 is LNHNV, CDR2 YYDKDF (reference sequence). The CDR3 totals 15 residues. The CDR3: CATSRDGGNLYGYTF.

The chain recombines TRBV20-1 with TRBJ1-1; TCRdb calls TRBD1, which cannot be checked without DNA. Germline CDR1 is DFQATT and CDR2 is SNEGSKA (reference sequence). The length of the CDR3 is 14 residues. The CDR3 is CSARRGQPNTEAFF.

V usage is TRBV7-2 and J usage is TRBJ2-3; the TCRdb call, TRBD2, lacks DNA for checking. This CDR3 comprises 18 residues. From germline, CDR1 is SGHTA and CDR2 FQGNSA. The CDR3 loop reads CASSRTGTSGVGADTQYF.